Each of the 3 T cell receptor beta chains below was sequenced from the same sample in a study of cytomegalovirus exposure and HLA in healthy donors. Primers included in the PCR were 60 Vbeta and 13 Jbeta primers. The protocol was immunoSEQ multiplex PCR, while the TCRdb copy is restricted to in-frame clones and leaves out a portion. The sample yields around 150,000 clones, over 75% seen once. Sequenced: PBMCs. Every receptor here comes from a man in his forties or fifties in good health and CMV-seronegative.

The CDR3 DNA is TGTGCCAGCAGCCTACTGACTAGCGGAGGGAGCACAGATACGCAGTATTTT. Translation: CASSLLTSGGSTDTQYF. The V gene is TRBV27, the J gene TRBJ2-3, with TRBD2 identical over 9 bases. V gave up 6 bases and J gave up 0 bases; unmatched junction bases: 10. The germline V gene has CDR1 MNHEY and CDR2 SMNVEV (reference sequence). This CDR3 is built from 17 residues.

V usage is TRBV2 and J usage is TRBJ2-1; unclear D gene. V was clipped by 1 base and J by 0 bases, with 7 bases between them. There are 15 residues in the CDR3. Germline V lookup: CDR1 SNHLY, CDR2 FYNNEI. The CDR3 loop is CASSEGLSSYNEQFF. The CDR3 nucleotides read TGTGCCAGCAGTGAAGGACTGAGCTCCTACAATGAGCAGTTCTTC.

This chain links TRBV15 with TRBJ2-7; 7 bases align to TRBD2. Germline lookup yields CDR1 LNHNV and CDR2 YYDKDF (reference sequence). V was clipped by 6 bases and J by 0 bases; unmatched bases: 5. This CDR3 has 14 residues. The CDR3 nucleotides are TGTGCCACCAGACCGGGACTAAGCTCCTACGAGCAGTACTTC. Translated: CATRPGLSSYEQYF.